This TCR beta chain was captured in a study of T cells after yellow fever vaccination. The CDR3 runs 15 residues. Per the germline V gene, CDR1 is SGDLS and CDR2 is YYNGEE. Trimming removed 3 bases from V and 7 bases from J, with 17 bases in between. From the 5' RACE reads, TCRdb called clonotypes with MiXCR, one entry per CDR3 protein. The sample holds hundreds of thousands of distinct CDR3 sequences, over 9% seen once. Here the sequenced sample was PBMCs, taken on the day of the yellow fever booster vaccination. The V gene is TRBV9, the J gene TRBJ2-1; D may be TRBD2 (5 bases). This TCR was recovered from a man younger than 40 who received the YFV17D yellow fever vaccine. Here the CDR3 reads CASSAGGLPVNEQFF. Here the CDR3 DNA reads TGTGCCAGCAGCGCCGGAGGTCTTCCCGTGAATGAGCAGTTCTTC. The variable domain in full, completed from reference TRBV9 and TRBJ2-1, reads DSGVTQTPKHLITATGQRVTLRCSPRSGDLSVYWYQQSLDQGLQFLIQYYNGEERAKGNILERFSAQQFPDLHSELNLSSLELGDSALYFCASSAGGLPVNEQFFGPGTRLTVL.